The next 9 T cell receptor beta chains were all read from a single sample in a study of control samples from healthy donors and cancer patients. Data came from immunoSEQ multiplex PCR; TCRdb stores just in-frame clones and leaves some out. The table has around 170,000 clones, around 88% seen once. Sequencing was carried out using blood. The receptors were gathered from a woman aged 25 to 45 in good health.

The chain combines TRBV30 with TRBJ2-1; TRBD1 matches 10 bases. CDR3 length equals 15 residues. CDR1 is GTSNPN, CDR2 SVGIG, per germline (reference sequence). V lost 0 bases, J lost 8 bases, and 7 bases stayed unmatched. The CDR3 coding sequence is TGTGCCTGGAGTGTAGGACAGGGGGTAGTTTATGAGCAGTTCTTC. Translated, it gives CAWSVGQGVVYEQFF.

J is TRBJ2-5 and V is TRBV2, with 9 bases fitting TRBD2. Germline lookup yields CDR1 SNHLY and CDR2 FYNNEI. The CDR3 extends over 14 amino acids. Trimming cost V 3 bases and J 5 bases; bases outside gene matches: 4. In DNA, the CDR3 is TGTGCCAGCAGTGAGGGGCGGGGGGGCGAGACCCAGTACTTC. Its protein is CASSEGRGGETQYF. The full variable domain, its missing parts supplied by reference TRBV2 and TRBJ2-5, is EPEVTQTPSHQVTQMGQEVILRCVPISNHLYFYWYRQILGQKVEFLVSFYNNEISEKSEIFDDQFSVERPDGSNFTLKIRSTKLEDSAMYFCASSEGRGGETQYFGPGTRLLVL.

J is TRBJ1-5 and V is TRBV6-1; perhaps TRBD1 as D (5 bases). This CDR3 spans 17 amino acids. The V end was cut by 1 base, the J end by 1 base, with 14 bases between. Germline CDR1 and CDR2: MNHNS and SASEGT. CDR3 bases: TGTGCCAGCAGTGAAGTGTCAGTGGGGCAAAGCAATCAGCCCCAGCATTTT. Translating it yields CASSEVSVGQSNQPQHF.

This clone came up a few times. The CDR3 is CATSIGGDGDTQYF. The DNA for the CDR3 is TGTGCCACCAGCATTGGCGGAGATGGAGATACGCAGTATTTT. The V and J genes are TRBV15 and TRBJ2-3; D unresolved. Germline CDR1 and CDR2: LNHNV and YYDKDF (reference sequence). V was pared by 4 bases and J by 5 bases, with 13 bases between. The CDR3 consists of 14 residues.

This rearrangement joins TRBV29-1 to TRBJ2-3; TRBD2 matches at 7 bases. CDR1 SQVTM and CDR2 ANQGSEA come from the germline V gene. V shed 2 bases and J 2 bases; nucleotides not matched to a gene: 7. This CDR3 has 15 residues. As DNA, the CDR3 is TGCAGCGTTGAAAAACCAGCGGGAAACACAGATACGCAGTATTTT. Its protein product is CSVEKPAGNTDTQYF.

This clone was seen a single time. This chain uses TRBV12-1 with TRBJ2-1; the tabulated D call, TRBD2, remains unverified against the DNA. TRBV12-1 is a known pseudogene. This CDR3 has 13 amino acids. The CDR3 region is CASSTSGRGEQFF. Here the CDR3 DNA reads TGTGCCAGCAGCACTAGCGGGAGAGGGGAGCAGTTCTTC.

The V call is TRBV5-6, the J call TRBJ2-1; D call uncertain. Trimming pared 3 bases from V and 10 bases from J, leaving 11 bases between. Germline V gene data show CDR1 as SGHDT and CDR2 as YYEEEE. CDR3 size: 12 residues. The CDR3 is CASSSPLGEQFF. CDR3 nucleotides: TGTGCCAGCAGCTCCCCGTTGGGCGAGCAGTTCTTC.

The chain carries TRBV27 and TRBJ2-1, with D perhaps matching TRBD1 (6 bases). The V and J ends lost 3 bases and 5 bases respectively, with 20 bases between them. The CDR3 has 17 residues. Germline V lookup: CDR1 MNHEY, CDR2 SMNVEV (reference sequence). CDR3 amino acids: CASSFTAGAQFDNEQFF. The CDR3 nucleotides are TGTGCCAGCAGTTTCACAGCAGGGGCGCAGTTCGACAATGAGCAGTTCTTC.

The CDR3 reads CASSQEAGSDSDTQYF. CDR3 nucleotides: TGTGCCAGCAGCCAAGAAGCGGGAAGTGATTCAGATACGCAGTATTTT. V and J are TRBV4-2 and TRBJ2-3; TRBD2 agrees at 7 bases. The germline V gene has CDR1 LGHNA and CDR2 YNFKEQ. This CDR3 comprises 16 residues. J lost 4 bases, V lost 0 bases, and 7 bases had no gene match.